This TCR beta chain was sequenced during a study of T cell changes during pregnancy in multiple sclerosis. Here immunoSEQ multiplex PCR was the method, and the copy in TCRdb shows in-frame clones only, minus some. The sample has over 35,000 clones, around 90% seen once. Losses at the gene ends were 1 base for V and 2 bases for J; bases not matched to a gene: 8. CDR3 size: 16 residues. Germline V gene sequence: CDR1 SGHDT, CDR2 YYEEEE. V is TRBV5-6 and J is TRBJ1-2, with 7 bases lining up with TRBD1. Sample: CD8+ T cells from peripheral blood mononuclear cells, taken before pregnancy. This clonotype was obtained from a female donor with multiple sclerosis, enrolled in a pregnancy study. The CDR3: CASSLSMQGGNYGYTF. As DNA, the CDR3 is TGTGCCAGCAGCTTGTCCATGCAGGGGGGCAACTATGGCTACACCTTC.